This T cell receptor beta chain was captured in a study of blood T cell repertoires in COVID-19. Between the trimmed V and J ends, which lost 2 bases and 3 bases, there was a span of 11 bases. The length of the CDR3 is 15 residues. Germline CDR1 reads MDHEN; CDR2 reads SYDVKM. This clone has only a few counts. TCRdb's copy holds only in-frame clones and misses some; the assay was immunoSEQ multiplex PCR. The sample lists 200,000 to 250,000 clones, roughly 80% occurring once. The origin of this receptor is a woman aged 40 to 55 with acute COVID-19. The sequenced sample was PBMCs or T cells enriched from blood (not recorded which). This rearrangement joins TRBV28 to TRBJ1-3; D is uncertain. This chain's CDR3 is CASSLGHMVGNTIYF. DNA of the CDR3: TGTGCCAGCAGTTTAGGGCATATGGTTGGAAACACCATATATTTT.